This passage covers 15 T cell receptor beta chains from one sample sequenced in a study of T cell responses to AZD1222 COVID-19 vaccine. Assay: immunoSEQ multiplex PCR; the TCRdb copy retains only in-frame clones and omits some. Of around 130,000 clones in the sample, roughly 86% were seen once. This material consisted of peripheral blood, taken on day 0 of AZD1222 vaccination. The receptors shown here come from an adult in good health.

The chain joins TRBV19 to TRBJ1-3, with a tentative D call TRBD1 (5 bases). This CDR3 is built from 15 residues. Germline CDR1 LNHDA, CDR2 SQIVND (reference sequence). V was trimmed by 7 bases and J by 0 bases, leaving 13 bases between them. The CDR3 region has the DNA TGTGCCAGTACCCAGTGGGGGAGCTCTGGAAACACCATATATTTT. Amino acid sequence: CASTQWGSSGNTIYF.

This chain links TRBV15 with TRBJ2-1; unclear D gene. This CDR3 contains 11 residues. V was clipped by 5 bases and J by 3 bases, with 2 bases between them. Germline V gene lookup returns CDR1 LNHNV and CDR2 YYDKDF (reference sequence). The CDR3 DNA sequence: TGTGCCACCAGCTTCTACAATGAGCAGTTCTTC. It yields the protein CATSFYNEQFF.

This chain uses TRBV11-2 with TRBJ2-7; TRBD2 matches 10 bases. The CDR3 contains 15 residues. With 1 base clipped from V and 5 bases from J, the junction kept 5 bases outside the gene matches. CDR1 is SGHAT and CDR2 is FQNNGV in the germline V gene. CDR3 coding DNA: TGTGCCAGCAGCTTAGCGATAGCGGGAGGCCACGAGCAGTACTTC. Amino acids: CASSLAIAGGHEQYF.

The chain carries TRBV6-1 and TRBJ1-1; TRBD1 is a possible D gene (5 bases). The germline V gene encodes CDR1 MNHNS and CDR2 SASEGT. There are 14 residues in the CDR3. Trimming shortened V by 3 bases and J by 6 bases, and 14 bases separated the two germline ends. CDR3: CASSDGREGAEAFF. The CDR3, as DNA: TGTGCCAGCAGTGACGGCAGGGAGGGCGCTGAAGCTTTCTTT.

The chain is built from TRBV12-3 or TRBV12-4 and TRBJ1-5; 7 bases are shared with TRBD1. This CDR3 comprises 11 residues. Germline trimming cut 6 bases from V and 14 bases from J; bases unmatched to any gene: 7. The CDR3 loop is CASSFDRAKHF. The CDR3 DNA follows: TGTGCCAGCAGCTTCGACAGGGCAAAGCATTTT.

The chain recombines TRBV9 with TRBJ2-3, with D maybe TRBD1 (5 bases). CDR3 length equals 15 residues. Germline assignment: CDR1 SGDLS and CDR2 YYNGEE. V gave up 0 bases and J gave up 0 bases, with 8 bases separating them. CDR3 DNA: TGTGCCAGCAGCGTAGGGGCAGGGAGCACAGATACGCAGTATTTT. Translating gives CASSVGAGSTDTQYF.

The rearrangement links TRBV6-4 to TRBJ1-6, with 7 bases matching TRBD1. The CDR3 totals 14 residues. Germline CDR1 reads MRHNA; CDR2 reads SNTAGT. J was trimmed by 7 bases and V by 3 bases; bases with no gene match: 3. The chain's CDR3 is CASSETGINSPLHF. The CDR3 nucleotides are TGTGCCAGCAGTGAGACAGGGATCAATTCACCCCTCCACTTT.

The gene calls are TRBV12-3 or TRBV12-4 and TRBJ1-1, with TRBD1 as a possible D gene (5 bases). V was pared by 5 bases and J by 10 bases, with 17 bases between. The CDR3 totals 13 residues. CDR3 amino acids: CASSDGSGRGAFF. DNA for the CDR3: TGTGCCAGCAGTGACGGTTCGGGGCGTGGAGCTTTCTTT.

This sequence joins TRBV5-6 and TRBJ1-1; 7 nucleotides line up with TRBD1. The CDR3 runs 14 residues. V lost 4 bases to trimming and J lost 1 base; unmatched junction nucleotides: 4. Germline V gives CDR1 SGHDT, CDR2 YYEEEE. Written as DNA, the CDR3 is TGTGCCAGCAGCAGAAGACAGGGGAACACTGAAGCTTTCTTT. Protein sequence: CASSRRQGNTEAFF.

J is TRBJ1-6 and V is TRBV7-2, with D perhaps TRBD1 (6 bases). The CDR3 length is 15 residues. V was cut by 1 base and J by 9 bases, with 13 bases left in between. CDR1 and CDR2 (germline): SGHTA, FQGNSA. CDR3 nucleotides: TGTGCCAGCAGCTTAGATACAGGGAGGATTTCACCCCTCCACTTT. Translated: CASSLDTGRISPLHF.

This CDR3 is CASSRTDRGHEQYF. DNA of the CDR3: TGTGCCAGCAGCCGAACGGACAGGGGACACGAGCAGTACTTC. The chain carries TRBV7-7 and TRBJ2-7; TRBD1 aligns across 9 bases. Per germline, CDR1 SSHAT and CDR2 FNYEAQ (reference sequence). The J segment lost 5 bases and the V segment lost 5 bases, leaving 7 bases of the junction unmatched. The CDR3 covers 14 residues.

This rearrangement joins TRBV27 to TRBJ1-1; no firm D call. Germline V gene data show CDR1 as MNHEY and CDR2 as SMNVEV (reference sequence). V was cut by 5 bases and J by 4 bases, with 8 bases left in between. The length of the CDR3 is 12 residues. CDR3 protein: CASSQEGTEAFF. CDR3 nucleotides: TGTGCCAGCAGTCAGGAGGGCACTGAAGCTTTCTTT.

The chain uses TRBV4-2 and TRBJ2-1; D ambiguous. This CDR3 is built from 15 residues. Trimming shortened V by 0 bases and J by 6 bases, and 12 bases separated the two germline ends. Germline V gives CDR1 LGHNA, CDR2 YNFKEQ. In DNA, the CDR3 is TGTGCCAGCAGCCAAGAACTACGAGAGCTCAATGAGCAGTTCTTC. Its protein is CASSQELRELNEQFF.

The rearrangement joins TRBV11-2 to TRBJ2-4; TRBD1 aligns across 9 bases. CDR3 size: 14 residues. Germline loops: CDR1 SGHAT, CDR2 FQNNGV. J was trimmed by 8 bases and V by 8 bases; bases with no gene match: 10. CDR3 loop: CASGRDRAVYIQYF. For the CDR3, the DNA is TGTGCCAGCGGGAGGGACAGGGCCGTATACATTCAGTACTTC.

This clone has more than one count but fewer than ten. The chain couples TRBV27 to TRBJ1-3; D call uncertain. Germline V CDR1 and CDR2: MNHEY, SMNVEV (reference sequence). The CDR3 totals 14 residues. Trimming took off 8 bases at V and 4 bases at J, with 15 bases between the two ends. The CDR3 sequence is CASSPVGPGNTIYF. As DNA, the CDR3 is TGTGCCAGCTCCCCCGTCGGACCAGGAAACACCATATATTTT.